The 2 T cell receptor beta chains in this list originate from one sample, sequenced in a study of blood T cells in healthy people across ages. Through a sample-barcoded 5' primer and a J-beta primer mix, a second PCR was run for about 7 to 12 cycles. TCRdb re-analysed the 5' RACE reads in MiXCR, keeping a single row per CDR3 protein. The data show approximately 800,000 distinct CDR3 sequences, 35% to 60% seen once. The specimen was blood. These receptors all stem from a man older than 75 in good health.

This clonotype was picked up a small number of times. The V gene is TRBV7-2, the J gene TRBJ1-6; 9 bases match TRBD1. Germline CDR1 SGHTA, CDR2 FQGNSA. The V gene end was trimmed by 5 bases and the J gene end by 10 bases; junction bases not matched to a gene: 9. CDR3 length: 15 residues. The CDR3 loop reads CASSPTDRGNSPLHF. The CDR3 region has the DNA TGTGCCAGCAGCCCGACGGACAGGGGAAACTCACCCCTCCACTTT. The full variable domain, with the rest looked up from reference TRBV7-2 and TRBJ1-6, is GAGVSQSPSNKVTEKGKDVELRCDPISGHTALYWYRQSLGQGLEFLIYFQGNSAPDKSGLPSDRFSAERTGGSVSTLTIQRTQQEDSAVYLCASSPTDRGNSPLHFGNGTRLTVT.

This chain uses TRBV4-2 with TRBJ2-1; 13 nucleotides agree with TRBD2. Germline lookup yields CDR1 LGHNA and CDR2 YNFKEQ. The V gene end was trimmed by 4 bases and the J gene end by 8 bases; junction bases not matched to a gene: 5. CDR3 length: 15 residues. The CDR3 DNA is TGTGCCAGCAGCCCCAGGACTAGCGGGAGCTATGAGCAGTTCTTC. Its protein product is CASSPRTSGSYEQFF.